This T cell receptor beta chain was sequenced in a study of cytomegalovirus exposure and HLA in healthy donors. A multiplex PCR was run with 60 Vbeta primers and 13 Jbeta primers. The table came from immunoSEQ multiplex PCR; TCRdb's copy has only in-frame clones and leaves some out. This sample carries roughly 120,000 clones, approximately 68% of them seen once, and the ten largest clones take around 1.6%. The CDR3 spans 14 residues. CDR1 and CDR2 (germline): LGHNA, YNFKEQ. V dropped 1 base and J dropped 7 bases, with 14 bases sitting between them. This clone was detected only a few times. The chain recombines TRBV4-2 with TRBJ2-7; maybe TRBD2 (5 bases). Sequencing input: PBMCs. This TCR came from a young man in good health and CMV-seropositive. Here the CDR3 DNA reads TGTGCCAGCAGCCAAGGAAGGGAGCCGGAGGAGCAGTACTTC. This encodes CASSQGREPEEQYF.